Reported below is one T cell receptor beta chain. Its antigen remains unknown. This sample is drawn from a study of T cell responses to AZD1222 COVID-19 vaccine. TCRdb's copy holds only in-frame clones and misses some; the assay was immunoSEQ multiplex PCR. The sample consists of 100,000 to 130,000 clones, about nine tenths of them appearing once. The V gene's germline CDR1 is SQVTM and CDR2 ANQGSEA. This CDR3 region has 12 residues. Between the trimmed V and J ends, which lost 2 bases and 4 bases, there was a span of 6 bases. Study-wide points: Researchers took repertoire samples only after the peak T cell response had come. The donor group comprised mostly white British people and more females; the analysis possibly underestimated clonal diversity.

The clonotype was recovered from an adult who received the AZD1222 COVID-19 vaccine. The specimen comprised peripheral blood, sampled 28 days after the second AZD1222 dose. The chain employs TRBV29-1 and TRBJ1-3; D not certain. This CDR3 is CSVESGGNTIYF. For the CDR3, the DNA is TGCAGCGTTGAATCAGGCGGAAACACCATATATTTT.